Listed below are T cell receptor beta chains from one sample, sequenced in a study of blood T cell repertoires in COVID-19. Sequencing used immunoSEQ multiplex PCR; TCRdb keeps in-frame clones, though not all of them. The sample contains 250,000 to 300,000 clones, 86% of which appear only once. The sequenced sample was peripheral blood. The receptors shown here come from a woman in her sixties or seventies with COVID-19, enrolled during active disease. Each CDR3 is given with its conserved first and last residue. Each record gives: J gene, D gene, clone size, V gene, CDR3 protein, CDR3 DNA. The D gene is left open where the match is weak. Clone size is shown for a subset of rows, as once, few, many or a class of expanded clone.

TRBJ2-1	TRBD2	NA	TRBV29-1	CSAGLAGGLWEQFF	TGCAGCGCTGGACTAGCGGGGGGGCTTTGGGAGCAGTTCTTC
TRBJ1-4	TRBD1	NA	TRBV30	CAWSAGTGDEKLFF	TGTGCCTGGAGTGCAGGGACAGGTGATGAAAAACTGTTTTTT
TRBJ2-7	NA	NA	TRBV5-1	CASSLAGRHYEQYF	TGCGCCAGCAGCTTGGCCGGCAGGCACTACGAGCAGTACTTC
TRBJ2-1	TRBD2	many	TRBV11-2	CASSLSGGPYNEQFF	TGTGCCAGCAGCTTGAGCGGGGGGCCTTACAATGAGCAGTTCTTC
TRBJ1-1	TRBD1	NA	TRBV27	CASSLTDRGPAEAFF	TGTGCCAGCAGCCTTACGGACAGGGGGCCGGCTGAAGCTTTCTTT
TRBJ1-3	NA	few	TRBV19	CASMEGASGNTIYF	TGTGCCAGTATGGAGGGAGCCTCTGGAAACACCATATATTTT
TRBJ2-1	NA	NA	TRBV30	CAWTRATGPHGFF	TGTGCCTGGACGCGGGCCACTGGGCCACATGGGTTCTTC
TRBJ2-7	TRBD1	NA	TRBV28	CASSLRGQVNYEQYF	TGTGCCAGCAGTTTACGGGGACAGGTGAACTACGAGCAGTACTTC
TRBJ1-1	NA	NA	TRBV9	CASSRLNTEAFF	TGTGCCAGCAGCCGTCTGAACACTGAAGCTTTCTTT
TRBJ1-1	TRBD1	NA	TRBV7-9	CASSSPGGTEAFF	TGTGCCAGCAGCTCCCCAGGGGGCACTGAAGCTTTCTTT
TRBJ2-1	NA	NA	TRBV12-3/TRBV12-4	CASSLRQLNEQFF	TGTGCCAGCAGTTTACGACAGCTCAATGAGCAGTTCTTC
TRBJ1-1	NA	NA	TRBV18	CASSLQGTKGEAFF	TGTGCCAGCTCACTACAAGGGACTAAGGGTGAAGCTTTCTTT
TRBJ1-2	NA	NA	TRBV5-4	CASSLVGGNYGYTF	TGTGCCAGCAGCTTGGTTGGGGGGAACTATGGCTACACCTTC
TRBJ1-1	NA	NA	TRBV21-1	CASLDRTNTEAFF	TGTGCCAGTCTTGACAGGACGAACACTGAAGCTTTCTTT
TRBJ1-6	NA	few	TRBV2	CASSSTGGDRSPLHF	TGTGCCAGCAGCTCCACGGGGGGCGATCGTTCACCCCTCCACTTT